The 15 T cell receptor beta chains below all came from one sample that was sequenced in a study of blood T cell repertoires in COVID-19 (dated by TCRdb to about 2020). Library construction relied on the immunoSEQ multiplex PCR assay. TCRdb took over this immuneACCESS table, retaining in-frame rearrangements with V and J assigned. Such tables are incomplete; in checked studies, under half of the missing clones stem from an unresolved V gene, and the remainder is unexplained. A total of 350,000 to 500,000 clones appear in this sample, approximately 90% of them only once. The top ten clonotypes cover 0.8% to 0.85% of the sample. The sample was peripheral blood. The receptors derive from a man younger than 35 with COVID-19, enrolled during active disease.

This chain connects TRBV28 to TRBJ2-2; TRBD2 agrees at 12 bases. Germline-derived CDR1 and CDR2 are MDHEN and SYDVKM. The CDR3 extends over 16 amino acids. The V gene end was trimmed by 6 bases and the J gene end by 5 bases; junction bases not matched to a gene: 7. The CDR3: CASSPAGLAGTGELFF. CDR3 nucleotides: TGTGCCAGCAGCCCTGCCGGACTAGCGGGAACCGGGGAGCTGTTTTTT.

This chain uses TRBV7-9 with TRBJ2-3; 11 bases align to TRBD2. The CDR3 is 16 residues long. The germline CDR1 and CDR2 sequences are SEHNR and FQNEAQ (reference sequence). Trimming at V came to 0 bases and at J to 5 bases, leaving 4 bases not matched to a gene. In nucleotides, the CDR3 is TGTGCCAGCAGCTTAGCACCGGGACTAGCGGAAGATACGCAGTATTTT. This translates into CASSLAPGLAEDTQYF. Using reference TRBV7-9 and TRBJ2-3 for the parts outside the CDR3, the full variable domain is DTGVSQNPRHKITKRGQNVTFRCDPISEHNRLYWYRQTLGQGPEFLTYFQNEAQLEKSRLLSDRFSAERPKGSFSTLEIQRTEQGDSAMYLCASSLAPGLAEDTQYFGPGTRLTVL.

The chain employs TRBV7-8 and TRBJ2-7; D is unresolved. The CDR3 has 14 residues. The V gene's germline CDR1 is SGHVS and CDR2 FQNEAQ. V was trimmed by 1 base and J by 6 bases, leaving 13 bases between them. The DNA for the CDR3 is TGTGCCAGCAGCTTAGTTTCCGCGGTGGGCGAGCAGTACTTC. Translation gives CASSLVSAVGEQYF.

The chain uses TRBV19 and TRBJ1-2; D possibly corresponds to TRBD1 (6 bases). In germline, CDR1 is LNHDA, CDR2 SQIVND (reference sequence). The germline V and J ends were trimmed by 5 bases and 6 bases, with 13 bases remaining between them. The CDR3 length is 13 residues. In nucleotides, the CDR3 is TGTGCCAGTAGTGGCAGGGGATGGAATGGCTACACCTTC. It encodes CASSGRGWNGYTF.

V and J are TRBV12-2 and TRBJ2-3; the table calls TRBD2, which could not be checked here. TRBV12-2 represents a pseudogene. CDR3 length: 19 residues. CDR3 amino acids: CASRLARDRGRACTDTQYF. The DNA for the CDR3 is TGTGCAAGTCGCTTAGCGAGAGATCGCGGGAGGGCGTGCACAGATACGCAGTATTTT.

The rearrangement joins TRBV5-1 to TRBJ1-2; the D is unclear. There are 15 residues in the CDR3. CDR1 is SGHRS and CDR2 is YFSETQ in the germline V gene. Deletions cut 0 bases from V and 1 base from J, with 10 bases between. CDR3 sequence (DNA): TGCGCCAGCAGCTTGGCTCGGGGATTTAACTATGGCTACACCTTC. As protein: CASSLARGFNYGYTF. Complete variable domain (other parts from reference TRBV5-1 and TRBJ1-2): KAGVTQTPRYLIKTRGQQVTLSCSPISGHRSVSWYQQTPGQGLQFLFEYFSETQRNKGNFPGRFSGRQFSNSRSEMNVSTLELGDSALYLCASSLARGFNYGYTFGSGTRLTVV.

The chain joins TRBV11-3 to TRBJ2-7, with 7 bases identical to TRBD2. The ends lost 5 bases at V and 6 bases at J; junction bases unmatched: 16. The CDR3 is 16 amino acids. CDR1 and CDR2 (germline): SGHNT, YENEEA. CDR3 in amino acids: CASSQMLAGILGEQYF. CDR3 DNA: TGTGCCAGCAGCCAAATGTTAGCGGGTATTTTGGGCGAGCAGTACTTC.

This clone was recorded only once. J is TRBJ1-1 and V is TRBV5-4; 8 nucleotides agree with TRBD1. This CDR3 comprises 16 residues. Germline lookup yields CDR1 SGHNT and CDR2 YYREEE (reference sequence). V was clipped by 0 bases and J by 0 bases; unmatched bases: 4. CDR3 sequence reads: CASSLARGHLNTEAFF. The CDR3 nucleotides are TGTGCCAGCAGCTTGGCCAGGGGGCATTTGAACACTGAAGCTTTCTTT.

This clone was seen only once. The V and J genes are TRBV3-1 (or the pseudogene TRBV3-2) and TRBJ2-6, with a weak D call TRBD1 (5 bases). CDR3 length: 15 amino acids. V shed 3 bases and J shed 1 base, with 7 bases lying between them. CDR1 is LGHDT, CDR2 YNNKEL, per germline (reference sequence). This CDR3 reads CASSHQGSGANVLTF. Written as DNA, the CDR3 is TGTGCCAGCAGCCATCAGGGTTCTGGGGCCAACGTCCTGACTTTC.

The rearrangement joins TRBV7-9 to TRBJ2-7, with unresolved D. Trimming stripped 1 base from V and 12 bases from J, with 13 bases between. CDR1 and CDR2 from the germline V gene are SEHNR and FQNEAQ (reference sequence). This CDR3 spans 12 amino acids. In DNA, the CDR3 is TGTGCCAGCAGCTTAGACGCGAAATGGGCGTACTTC. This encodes CASSLDAKWAYF.

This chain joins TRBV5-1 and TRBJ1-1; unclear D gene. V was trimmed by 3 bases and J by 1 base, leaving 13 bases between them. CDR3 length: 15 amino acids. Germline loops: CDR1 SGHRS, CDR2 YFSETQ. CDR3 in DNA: TGCGCCAGCAGCTCCCACAGAGATCCGAACACTGAAGCTTTCTTT. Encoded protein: CASSSHRDPNTEAFF.

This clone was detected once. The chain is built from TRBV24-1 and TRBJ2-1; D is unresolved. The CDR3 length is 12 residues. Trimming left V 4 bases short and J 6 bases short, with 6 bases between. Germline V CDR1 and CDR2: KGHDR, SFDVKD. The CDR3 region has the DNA TGTGCCACCAGTGAAACTGCCAATGAGCAGTTCTTC. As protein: CATSETANEQFF.

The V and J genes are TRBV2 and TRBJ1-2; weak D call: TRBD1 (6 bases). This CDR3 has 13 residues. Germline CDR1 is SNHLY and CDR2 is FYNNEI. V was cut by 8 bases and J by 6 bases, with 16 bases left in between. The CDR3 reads CASAGGQGDGYTF. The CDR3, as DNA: TGTGCCAGCGCCGGGGGGCAGGGAGATGGCTACACCTTC.

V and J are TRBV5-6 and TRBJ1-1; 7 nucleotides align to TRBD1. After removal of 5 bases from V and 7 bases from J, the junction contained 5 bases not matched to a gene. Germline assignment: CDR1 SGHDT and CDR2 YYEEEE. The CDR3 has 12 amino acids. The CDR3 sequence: CASSTGTDEAFF. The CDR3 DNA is TGTGCCAGCAGTACCGGGACAGATGAAGCTTTCTTT.

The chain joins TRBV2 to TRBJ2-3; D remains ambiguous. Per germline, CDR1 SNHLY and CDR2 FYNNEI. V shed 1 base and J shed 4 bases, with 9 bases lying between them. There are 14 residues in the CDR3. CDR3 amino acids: CASSEDRQADTQYF. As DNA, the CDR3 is TGTGCCAGCAGTGAAGATCGACAAGCAGATACGCAGTATTTT. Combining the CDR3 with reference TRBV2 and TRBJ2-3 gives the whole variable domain EPEVTQTPSHQVTQMGQEVILRCVPISNHLYFYWYRQILGQKVEFLVSFYNNEISEKSEIFDDQFSVERPDGSNFTLKIRSTKLEDSAMYFCASSEDRQADTQYFGPGTRLTVL.